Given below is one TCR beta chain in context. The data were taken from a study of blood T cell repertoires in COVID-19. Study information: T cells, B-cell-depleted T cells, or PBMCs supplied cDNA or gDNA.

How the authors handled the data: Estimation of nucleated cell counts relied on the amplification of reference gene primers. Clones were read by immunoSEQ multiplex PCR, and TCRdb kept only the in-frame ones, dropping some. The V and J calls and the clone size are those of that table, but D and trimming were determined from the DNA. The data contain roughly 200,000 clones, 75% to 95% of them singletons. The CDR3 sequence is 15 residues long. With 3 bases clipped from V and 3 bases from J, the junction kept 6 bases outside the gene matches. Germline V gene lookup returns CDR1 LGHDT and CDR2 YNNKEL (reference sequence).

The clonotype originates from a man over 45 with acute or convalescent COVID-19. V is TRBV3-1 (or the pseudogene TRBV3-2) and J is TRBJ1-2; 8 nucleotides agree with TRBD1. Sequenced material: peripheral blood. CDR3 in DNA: TGTGCCAGCAGCCAGGAGGACAGGGACGACTATGGCTACACCTTC. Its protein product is CASSQEDRDDYGYTF.